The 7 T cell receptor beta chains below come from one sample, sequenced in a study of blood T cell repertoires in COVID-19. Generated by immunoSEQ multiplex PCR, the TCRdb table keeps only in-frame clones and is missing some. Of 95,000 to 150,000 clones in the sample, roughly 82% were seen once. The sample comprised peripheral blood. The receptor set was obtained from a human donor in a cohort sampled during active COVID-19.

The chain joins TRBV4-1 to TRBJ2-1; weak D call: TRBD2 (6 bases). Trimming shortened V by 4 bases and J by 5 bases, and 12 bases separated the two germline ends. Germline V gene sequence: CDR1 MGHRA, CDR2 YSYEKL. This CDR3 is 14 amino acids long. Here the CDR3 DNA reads TGCGCCAGCAGCCTATTACCGGGGGACAATGAGCAGTTCTTC. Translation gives CASSLLPGDNEQFF.

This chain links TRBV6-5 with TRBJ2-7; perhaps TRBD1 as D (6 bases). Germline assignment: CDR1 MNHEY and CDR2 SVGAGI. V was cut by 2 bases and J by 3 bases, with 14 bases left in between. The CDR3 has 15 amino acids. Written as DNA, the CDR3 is TGTGCCAGCAGTTACGACAGGCGACAAGTCTACGAGCAGTACTTC. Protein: CASSYDRRQVYEQYF.

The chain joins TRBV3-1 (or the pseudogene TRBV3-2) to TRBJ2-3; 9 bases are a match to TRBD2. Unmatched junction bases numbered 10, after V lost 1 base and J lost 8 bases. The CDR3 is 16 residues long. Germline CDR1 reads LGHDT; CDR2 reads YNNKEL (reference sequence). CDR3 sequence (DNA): TGTGCCAGCAGCCAAGGGACAGCGGGGGGTTGGGCTACGCAGTATTTT. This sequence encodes CASSQGTAGGWATQYF.

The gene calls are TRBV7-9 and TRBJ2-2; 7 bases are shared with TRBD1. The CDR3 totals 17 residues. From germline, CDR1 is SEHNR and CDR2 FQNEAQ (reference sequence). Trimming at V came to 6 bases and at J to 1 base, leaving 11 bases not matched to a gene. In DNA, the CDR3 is TGTGCCAGCAGATTGGGCCGGGGACAGTTGAACACCGGGGAGCTGTTTTTT. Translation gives CASRLGRGQLNTGELFF. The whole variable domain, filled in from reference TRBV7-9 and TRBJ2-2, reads DTGVSQNPRHKITKRGQNVTFRCDPISEHNRLYWYRQTLGQGPEFLTYFQNEAQLEKSRLLSDRFSAERPKGSFSTLEIQRTEQGDSAMYLCASRLGRGQLNTGELFFGEGSRLTVL.

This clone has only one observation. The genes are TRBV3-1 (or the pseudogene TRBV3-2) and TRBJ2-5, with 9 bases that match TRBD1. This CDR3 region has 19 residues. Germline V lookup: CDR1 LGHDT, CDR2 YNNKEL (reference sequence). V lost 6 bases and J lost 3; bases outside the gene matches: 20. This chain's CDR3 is CASRNRRLLTGGGEETQYF. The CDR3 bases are TGTGCCAGCAGAAACCGAAGACTATTGACAGGGGGAGGGGAAGAGACCCAGTACTTC.

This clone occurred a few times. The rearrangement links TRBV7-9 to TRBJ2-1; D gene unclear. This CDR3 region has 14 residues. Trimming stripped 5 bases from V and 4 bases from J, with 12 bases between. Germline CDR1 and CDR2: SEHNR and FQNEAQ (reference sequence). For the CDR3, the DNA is TGTGCCAGCAGCCCCTTATCAGGTTACAATGAGCAGTTCTTC. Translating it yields CASSPLSGYNEQFF. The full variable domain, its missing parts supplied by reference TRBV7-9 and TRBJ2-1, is DTGVSQNPRHKITKRGQNVTFRCDPISEHNRLYWYRQTLGQGPEFLTYFQNEAQLEKSRLLSDRFSAERPKGSFSTLEIQRTEQGDSAMYLCASSPLSGYNEQFFGPGTRLTVL.

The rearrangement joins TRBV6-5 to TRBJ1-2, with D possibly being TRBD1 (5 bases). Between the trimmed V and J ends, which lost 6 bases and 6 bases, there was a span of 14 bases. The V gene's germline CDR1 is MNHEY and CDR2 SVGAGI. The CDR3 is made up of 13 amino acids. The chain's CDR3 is CASRDGARDGYTF. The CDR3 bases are TGTGCCAGCAGAGACGGTGCCAGGGATGGCTACACCTTC.